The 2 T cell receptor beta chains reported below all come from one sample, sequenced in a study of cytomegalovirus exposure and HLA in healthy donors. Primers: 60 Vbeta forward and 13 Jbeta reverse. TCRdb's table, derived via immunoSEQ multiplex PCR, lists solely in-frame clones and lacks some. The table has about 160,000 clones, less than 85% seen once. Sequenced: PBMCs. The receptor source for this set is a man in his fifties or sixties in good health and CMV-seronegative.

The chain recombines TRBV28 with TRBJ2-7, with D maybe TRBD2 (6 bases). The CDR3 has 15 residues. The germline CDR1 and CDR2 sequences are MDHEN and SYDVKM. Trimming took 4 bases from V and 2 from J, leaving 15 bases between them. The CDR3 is CASSSRRGTAYEQYF. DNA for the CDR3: TGTGCCAGCAGTTCGCGTCGGGGGACCGCCTACGAGCAGTACTTC.

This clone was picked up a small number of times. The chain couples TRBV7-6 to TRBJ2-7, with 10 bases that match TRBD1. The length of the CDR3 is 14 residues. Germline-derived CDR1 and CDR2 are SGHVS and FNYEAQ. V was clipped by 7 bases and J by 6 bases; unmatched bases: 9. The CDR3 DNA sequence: TGTGCCAGCAAACCCGGGACAGGGGTTGGCGAGCAGTACTTC. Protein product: CASKPGTGVGEQYF.